Below, one T cell receptor (beta chain) is given with its context. Its antigen remains unidentified. Germline CDR1 MNHEY, CDR2 SVGAGI. V was pared by 3 bases and J by 11 bases, with 13 bases of the junction left unmatched. This CDR3 spans 14 amino acids. Measured with immunoSEQ multiplex PCR; TCRdb has only the in-frame clones, and not every one. The repertoire holds some 52,000 clones, with 79% as singletons. This sample stems from a study of radiotherapy plus CTLA-4 blockade in lung cancer. Study in general: Objective responses were observed in 18% of patients, and disease control was achieved by 30% to 40%. Whole-study findings and limits: Expansion in blood of tumor-derived TCR clones was seen after radiotherapy plus ipilimumab.

It was focal radiation plus CTLA-4 blockade with ipilimumab that patients with chemo-refractory metastatic non-small-cell lung cancer received. V and J are TRBV6-5 and TRBJ2-7, with 7 bases identical to TRBD1. Sequenced here: peripheral blood, sampled from a patient treated with radiotherapy plus ipilimumab. This clonotype originated in a human donor with non-small cell lung cancer who had a partial response to radiotherapy plus ipilimumab. Written as DNA, the CDR3 is TGTGCCAGCAGTTATAGCCGGGACAGCTCTGGGGAGTACTTC. It specifies CASSYSRDSSGEYF.